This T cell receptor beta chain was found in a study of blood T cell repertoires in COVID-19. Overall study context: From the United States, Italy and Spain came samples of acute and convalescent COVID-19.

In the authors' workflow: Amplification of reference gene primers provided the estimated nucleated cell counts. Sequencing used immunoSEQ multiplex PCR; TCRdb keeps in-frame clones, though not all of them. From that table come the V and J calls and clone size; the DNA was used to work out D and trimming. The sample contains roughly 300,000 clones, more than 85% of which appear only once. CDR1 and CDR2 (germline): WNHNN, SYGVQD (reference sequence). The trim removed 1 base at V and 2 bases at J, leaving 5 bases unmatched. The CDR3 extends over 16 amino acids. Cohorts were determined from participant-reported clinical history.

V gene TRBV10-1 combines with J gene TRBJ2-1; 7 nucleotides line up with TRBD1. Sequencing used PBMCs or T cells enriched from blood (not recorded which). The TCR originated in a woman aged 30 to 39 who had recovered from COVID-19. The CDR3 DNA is TGCGCCAGCAGTGAGTTTACCAGGGGGACCTACAATGAGCAGTTCTTC. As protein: CASSEFTRGTYNEQFF.